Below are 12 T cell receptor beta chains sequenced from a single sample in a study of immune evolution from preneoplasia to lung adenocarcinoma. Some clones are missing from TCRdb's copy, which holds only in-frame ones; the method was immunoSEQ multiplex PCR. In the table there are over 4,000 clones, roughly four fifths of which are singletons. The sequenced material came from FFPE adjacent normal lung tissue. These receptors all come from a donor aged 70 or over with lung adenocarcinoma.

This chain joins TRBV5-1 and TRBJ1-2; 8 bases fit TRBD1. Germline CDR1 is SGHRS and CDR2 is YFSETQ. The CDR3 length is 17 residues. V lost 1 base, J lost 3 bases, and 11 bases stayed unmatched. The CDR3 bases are TGCGCCAGCAGCTTGATGCCATCACAGGGGGGGGACTATGGCTACACCTTC. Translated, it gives CASSLMPSQGGDYGYTF.

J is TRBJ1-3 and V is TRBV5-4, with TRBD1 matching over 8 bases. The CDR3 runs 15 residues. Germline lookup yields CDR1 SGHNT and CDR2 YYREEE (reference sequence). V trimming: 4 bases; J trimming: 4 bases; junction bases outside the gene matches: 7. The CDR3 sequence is CASSPGTGEGNTIYF. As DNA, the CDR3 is TGTGCCAGCAGCCCCGGGACAGGCGAAGGAAACACCATATATTTT.

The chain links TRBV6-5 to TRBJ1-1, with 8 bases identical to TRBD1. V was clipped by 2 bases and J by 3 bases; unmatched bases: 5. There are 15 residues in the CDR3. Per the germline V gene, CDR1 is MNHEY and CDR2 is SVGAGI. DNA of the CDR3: TGTGCCAGCAGTTACACGACAGGGGAGGACACTGAAGCTTTCTTT. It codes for CASSYTTGEDTEAFF.

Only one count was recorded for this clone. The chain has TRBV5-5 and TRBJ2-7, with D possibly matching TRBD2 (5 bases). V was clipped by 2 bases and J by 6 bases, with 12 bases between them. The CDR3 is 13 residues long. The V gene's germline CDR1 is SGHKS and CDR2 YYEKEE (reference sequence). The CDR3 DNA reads TGTGCCAGCAGCTTCATACTAGGTTCCGAGCAGTACTTC. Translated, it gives CASSFILGSEQYF.

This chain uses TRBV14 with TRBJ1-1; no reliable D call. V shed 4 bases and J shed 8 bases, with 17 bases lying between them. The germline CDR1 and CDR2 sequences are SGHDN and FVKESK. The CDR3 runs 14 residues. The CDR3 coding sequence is TGTGCCAGCAGCCTGCAAGCCAGAATCTTAGAAGCTTTCTTT. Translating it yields CASSLQARILEAFF. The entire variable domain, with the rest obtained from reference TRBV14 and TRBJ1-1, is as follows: EAGVTQFPSHSVIEKGQTVTLRCDPISGHDNLYWYRRVMGKEIKFLLHFVKESKQDESGMPNNRFLAERTGGTYSTLKVQPAELEDSGVYFCASSLQARILEAFFGQGTRLTVV.

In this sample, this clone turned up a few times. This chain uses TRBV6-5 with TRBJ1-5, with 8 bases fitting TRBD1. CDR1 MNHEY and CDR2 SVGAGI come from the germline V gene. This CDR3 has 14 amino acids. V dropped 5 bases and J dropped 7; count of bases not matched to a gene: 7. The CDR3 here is CASSIRQGSQPQHF. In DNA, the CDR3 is TGTGCCAGCAGTATTCGACAGGGGTCCCAGCCCCAGCATTTT.

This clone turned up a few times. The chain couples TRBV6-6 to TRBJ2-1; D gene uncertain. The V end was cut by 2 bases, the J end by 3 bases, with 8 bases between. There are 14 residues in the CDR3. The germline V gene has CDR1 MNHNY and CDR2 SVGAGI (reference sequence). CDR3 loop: CASSYTLGYNEQFF. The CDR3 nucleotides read TGTGCCAGCAGTTACACCCTTGGCTACAATGAGCAGTTCTTC.

CDR3 DNA sequence: TGCAGCGTTGAAGTGGTCGAGCGGAACACCGGGGAGCTGTTTTTT. Amino acid sequence: CSVEVVERNTGELFF. The chain recombines TRBV29-1 with TRBJ2-2; D ambiguous. This CDR3 has 15 residues. Trimming took off 1 base at V and 1 base at J, with 10 bases between the two ends. CDR1 and CDR2 (germline): SQVTM, ANQGSEA.

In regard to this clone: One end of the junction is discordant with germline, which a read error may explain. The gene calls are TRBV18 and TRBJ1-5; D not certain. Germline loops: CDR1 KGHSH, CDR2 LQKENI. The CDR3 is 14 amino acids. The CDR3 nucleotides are TGTGCCAACTCACCCTTATCCAGCAATCAGCCCCAGCATTTT. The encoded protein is CANSPLSSNQPQHF.

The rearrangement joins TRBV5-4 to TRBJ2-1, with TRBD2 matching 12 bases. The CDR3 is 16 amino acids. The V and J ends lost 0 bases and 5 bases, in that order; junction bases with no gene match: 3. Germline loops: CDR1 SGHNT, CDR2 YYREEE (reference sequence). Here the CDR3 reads CASSLGLAGENNEQFF. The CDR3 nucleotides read TGTGCCAGCAGCTTGGGACTAGCGGGGGAGAACAATGAGCAGTTCTTC.

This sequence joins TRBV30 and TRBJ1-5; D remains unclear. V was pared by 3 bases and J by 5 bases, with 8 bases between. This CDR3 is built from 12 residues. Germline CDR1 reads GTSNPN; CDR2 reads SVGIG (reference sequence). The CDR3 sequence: CAWRNQDQPQHF. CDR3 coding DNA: TGTGCCTGGAGGAACCAAGATCAGCCCCAGCATTTT.

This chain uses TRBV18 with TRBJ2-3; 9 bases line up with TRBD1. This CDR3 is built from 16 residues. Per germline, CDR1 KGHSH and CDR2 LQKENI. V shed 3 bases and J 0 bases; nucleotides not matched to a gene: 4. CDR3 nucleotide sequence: TGTGCCAGCTCACCCCTTGGGACAGGGAGCACAGATACGCAGTATTTT. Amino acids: CASSPLGTGSTDTQYF. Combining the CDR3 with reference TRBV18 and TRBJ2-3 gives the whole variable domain NAGVMQNPRHLVRRRGQEARLRCSPMKGHSHVYWYRQLPEEGLKFMVYLQKENIIDESGMPKERFSAEFPKEGPSILRIQQVVRGDSAAYFCASSPLGTGSTDTQYFGPGTRLTVL.